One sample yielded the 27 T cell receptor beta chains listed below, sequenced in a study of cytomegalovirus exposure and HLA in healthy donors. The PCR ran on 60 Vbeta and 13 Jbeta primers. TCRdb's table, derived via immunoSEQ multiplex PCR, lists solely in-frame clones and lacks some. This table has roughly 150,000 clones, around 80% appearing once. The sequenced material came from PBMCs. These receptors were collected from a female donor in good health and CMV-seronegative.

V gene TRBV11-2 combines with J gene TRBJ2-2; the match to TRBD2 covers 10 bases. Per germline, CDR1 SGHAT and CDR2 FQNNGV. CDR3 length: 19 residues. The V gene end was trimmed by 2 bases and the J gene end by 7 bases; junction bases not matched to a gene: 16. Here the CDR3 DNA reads TGTGCCAGCAGCTTATTCCGGTGGCGAGGGCTAGCGGGGGTCGGGGAGCTGTTTTTT. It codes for CASSLFRWRGLAGVGELFF.

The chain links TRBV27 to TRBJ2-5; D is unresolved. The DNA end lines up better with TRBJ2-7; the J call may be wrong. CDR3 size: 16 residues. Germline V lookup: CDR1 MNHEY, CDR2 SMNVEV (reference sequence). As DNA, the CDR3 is TGTGCCAGCAGTTTACTCTGGTCCAAGCGAACCTACGAGCAGTACTTC. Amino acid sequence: CASSLLWSKRTYEQYF.

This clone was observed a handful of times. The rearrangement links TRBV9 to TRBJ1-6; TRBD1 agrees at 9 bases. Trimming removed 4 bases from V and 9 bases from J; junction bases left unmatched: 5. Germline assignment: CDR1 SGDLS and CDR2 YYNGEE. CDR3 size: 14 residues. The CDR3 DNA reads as TGTGCCAGCAGCACAGGGACAGGGCGTTCACCCCTCCACTTT. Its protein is CASSTGTGRSPLHF.

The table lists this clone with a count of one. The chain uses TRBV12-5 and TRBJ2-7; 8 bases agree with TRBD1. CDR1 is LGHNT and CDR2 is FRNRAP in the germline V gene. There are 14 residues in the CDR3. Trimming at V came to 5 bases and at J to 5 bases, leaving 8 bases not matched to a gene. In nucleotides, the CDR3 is TGTGCTAGTGGTGAAGGACAGGGTAAGGACGAGCAGTACTTC. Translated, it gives CASGEGQGKDEQYF.

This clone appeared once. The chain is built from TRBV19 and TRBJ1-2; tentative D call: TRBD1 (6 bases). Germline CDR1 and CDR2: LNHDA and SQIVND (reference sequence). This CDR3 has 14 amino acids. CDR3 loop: CASDGGGRNYGYTF. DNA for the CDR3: TGTGCGTCCGACGGGGGGGGCAGGAACTATGGCTACACCTTC.

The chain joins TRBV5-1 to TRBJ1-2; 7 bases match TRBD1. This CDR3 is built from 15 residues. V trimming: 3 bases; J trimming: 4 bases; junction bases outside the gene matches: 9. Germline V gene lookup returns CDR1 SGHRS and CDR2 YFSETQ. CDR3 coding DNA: TGCGCCAGCAGCTCCCTGACAGGGAACCTCTATGGCTACACCTTC. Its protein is CASSSLTGNLYGYTF.

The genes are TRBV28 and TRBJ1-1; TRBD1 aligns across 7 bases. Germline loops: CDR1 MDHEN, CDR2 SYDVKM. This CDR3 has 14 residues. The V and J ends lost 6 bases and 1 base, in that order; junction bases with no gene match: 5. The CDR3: CASSTGTANTEAFF. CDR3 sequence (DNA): TGTGCCAGCAGCACCGGGACAGCGAACACTGAAGCTTTCTTT.

In DNA, the CDR3 is TGCAGCGTTGAAGAGGAGCAACTAGAGACCCAGTACTTC. Translating gives CSVEEEQLETQYF. J is TRBJ2-5 and V is TRBV29-1; D gene ambiguous. The ends were cut back, 0 bases at V and 4 bases at J, with 9 bases in the middle. Per the germline V gene, CDR1 is SQVTM and CDR2 is ANQGSEA. The CDR3 has 13 residues.

The CDR3 DNA reads TGTGCCAGCAGTTTAACCGGAGAGAACACTGAAGCTTTCTTT. This encodes CASSLTGENTEAFF. This rearrangement joins TRBV28 to TRBJ1-1; D not resolved. This CDR3 contains 14 residues. Germline-derived CDR1 and CDR2 are MDHEN and SYDVKM. With 2 bases removed from V and 1 base from J, the gap between germline ends came to 8 bases. The variable domain in full, completed from reference TRBV28 and TRBJ1-1, reads DVKVTQSSRYLVKRTGEKVFLECVQDMDHENMFWYRQDPGLGLRLIYFSYDVKMKEKGDIPEGYSVSREKKERFSLILESASTNQTSMYLCASSLTGENTEAFFGQGTRLTVV.

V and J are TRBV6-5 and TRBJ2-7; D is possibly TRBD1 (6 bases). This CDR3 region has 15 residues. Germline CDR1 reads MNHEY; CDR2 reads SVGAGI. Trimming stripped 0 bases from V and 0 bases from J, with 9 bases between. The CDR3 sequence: CASSYSGGDSYEQYF. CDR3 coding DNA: TGTGCCAGCAGTTACTCTGGGGGCGACTCCTACGAGCAGTACTTC.

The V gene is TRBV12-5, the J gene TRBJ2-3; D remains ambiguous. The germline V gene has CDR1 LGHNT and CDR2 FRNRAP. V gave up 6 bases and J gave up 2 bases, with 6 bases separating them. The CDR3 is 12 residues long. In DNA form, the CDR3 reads TGTGCTAGTGGACCCTACACAGATACGCAGTATTTT. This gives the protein CASGPYTDTQYF.

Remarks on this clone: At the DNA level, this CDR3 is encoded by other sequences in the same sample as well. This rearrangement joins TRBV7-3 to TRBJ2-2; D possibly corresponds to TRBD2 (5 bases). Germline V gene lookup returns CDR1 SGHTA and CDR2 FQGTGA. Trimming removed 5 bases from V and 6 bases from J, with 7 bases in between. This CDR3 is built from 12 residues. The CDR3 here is CASSLGAGELFF. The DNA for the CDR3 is TGTGCCAGCAGCCTCGGGGCCGGGGAGCTGTTTTTT.

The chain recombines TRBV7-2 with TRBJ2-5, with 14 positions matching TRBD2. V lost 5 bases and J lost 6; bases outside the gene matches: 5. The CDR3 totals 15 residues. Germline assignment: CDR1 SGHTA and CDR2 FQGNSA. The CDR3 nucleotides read TGTGCCAGCAGCCCCGGGACTAGCGGGAGCCAGACCCAGTACTTC. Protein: CASSPGTSGSQTQYF.

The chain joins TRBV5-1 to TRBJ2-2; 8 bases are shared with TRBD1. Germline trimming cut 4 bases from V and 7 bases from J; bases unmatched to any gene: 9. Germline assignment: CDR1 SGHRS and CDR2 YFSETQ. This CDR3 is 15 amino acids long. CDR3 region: CASSVTSGGGGELFF. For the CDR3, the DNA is TGCGCCAGCAGCGTCACGTCAGGGGGCGGCGGGGAGCTGTTTTTT.

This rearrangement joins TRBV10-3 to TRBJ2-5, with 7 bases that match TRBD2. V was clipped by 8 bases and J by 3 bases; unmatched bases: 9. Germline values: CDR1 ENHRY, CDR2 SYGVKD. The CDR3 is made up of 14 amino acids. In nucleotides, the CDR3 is TGTGCCATCGGGGGGGGTTCAAGGGAAGAGACCCAGTACTTC. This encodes CAIGGGSREETQYF.

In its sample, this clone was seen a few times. The CDR3 is CASSPGRGNEKLFF. The CDR3 bases are TGTGCCAGCAGCCCCGGGAGGGGAAATGAAAAACTGTTTTTT. This rearrangement joins TRBV7-9 to TRBJ1-4; maybe TRBD1 (5 bases). Germline CDR1 reads SEHNR; CDR2 reads FQNEAQ (reference sequence). The V end was cut by 5 bases, the J end by 5 bases, with 12 bases between. The CDR3 spans 14 residues. The full variable domain, completed using reference TRBV7-9 and TRBJ1-4, is DTGVSQNPRHKITKRGQNVTFRCDPISEHNRLYWYRQTLGQGPEFLTYFQNEAQLEKSRLLSDRFSAERPKGSFSTLEIQRTEQGDSAMYLCASSPGRGNEKLFFGSGTQLSVL.

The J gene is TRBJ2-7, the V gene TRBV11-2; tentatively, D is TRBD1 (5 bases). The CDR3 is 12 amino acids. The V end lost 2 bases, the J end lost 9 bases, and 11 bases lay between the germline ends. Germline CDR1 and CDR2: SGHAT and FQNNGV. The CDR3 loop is CASSLSRQGQYF. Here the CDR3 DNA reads TGTGCCAGCAGCTTATCACGGCAGGGGCAGTACTTC.

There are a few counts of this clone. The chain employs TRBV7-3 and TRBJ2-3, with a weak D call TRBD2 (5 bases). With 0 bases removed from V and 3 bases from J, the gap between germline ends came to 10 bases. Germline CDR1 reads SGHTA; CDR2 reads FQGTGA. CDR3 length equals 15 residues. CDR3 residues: CASSLTGLGTDTQYF. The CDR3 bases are TGTGCCAGCAGCTTAACCGGACTGGGGACAGATACGCAGTATTTT.

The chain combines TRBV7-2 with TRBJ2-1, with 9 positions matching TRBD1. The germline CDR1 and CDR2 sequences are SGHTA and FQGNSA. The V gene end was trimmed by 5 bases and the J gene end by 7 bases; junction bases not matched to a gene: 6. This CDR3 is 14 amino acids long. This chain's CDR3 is CASSRVDRGNEQFF. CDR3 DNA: TGTGCCAGCAGCCGAGTGGACAGGGGTAATGAGCAGTTCTTC.

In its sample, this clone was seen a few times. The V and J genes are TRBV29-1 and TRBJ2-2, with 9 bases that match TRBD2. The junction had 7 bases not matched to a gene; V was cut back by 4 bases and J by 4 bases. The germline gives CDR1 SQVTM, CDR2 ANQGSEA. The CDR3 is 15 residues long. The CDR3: CSVVERGVFTGELFF. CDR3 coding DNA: TGCAGCGTTGTGGAGCGGGGGGTTTTCACCGGGGAGCTGTTTTTT.

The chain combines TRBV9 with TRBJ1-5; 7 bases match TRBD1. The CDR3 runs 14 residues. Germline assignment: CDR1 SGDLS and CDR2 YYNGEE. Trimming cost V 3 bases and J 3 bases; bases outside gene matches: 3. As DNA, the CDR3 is TGTGCCAGCAGCGCGACAGGGAACAATCAGCCCCAGCATTTT. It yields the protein CASSATGNNQPQHF.

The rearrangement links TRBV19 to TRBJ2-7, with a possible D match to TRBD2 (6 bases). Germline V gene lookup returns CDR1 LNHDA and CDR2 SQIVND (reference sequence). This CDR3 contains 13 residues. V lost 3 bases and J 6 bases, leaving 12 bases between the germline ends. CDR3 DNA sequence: TGTGCCAGTAGTATTGGTTTGCGGGGCGAGCAGTACTTC. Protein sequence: CASSIGLRGEQYF.

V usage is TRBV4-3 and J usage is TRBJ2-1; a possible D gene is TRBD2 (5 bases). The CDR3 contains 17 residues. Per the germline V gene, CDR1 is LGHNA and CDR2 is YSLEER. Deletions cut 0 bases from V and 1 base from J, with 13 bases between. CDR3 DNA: TGCGCCAGCAGCCAAGAGTATATCGGGGAGTCCTACAATGAGCAGTTCTTC. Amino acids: CASSQEYIGESYNEQFF.

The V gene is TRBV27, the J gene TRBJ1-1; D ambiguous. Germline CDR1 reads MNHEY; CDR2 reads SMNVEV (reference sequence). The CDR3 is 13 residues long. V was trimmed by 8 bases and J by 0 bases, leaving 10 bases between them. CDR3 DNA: TGTGCCAGCTCCTGGGCAGTGAACACTGAAGCTTTCTTT. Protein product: CASSWAVNTEAFF.

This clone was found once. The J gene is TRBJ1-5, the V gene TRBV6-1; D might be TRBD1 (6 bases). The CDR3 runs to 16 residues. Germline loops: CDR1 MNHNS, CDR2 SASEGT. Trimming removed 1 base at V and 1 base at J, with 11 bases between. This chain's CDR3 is CASSEGRGASNQPQHF. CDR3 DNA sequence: TGTGCCAGCAGTGAAGGCCGGGGGGCGAGCAATCAGCCCCAGCATTTT.

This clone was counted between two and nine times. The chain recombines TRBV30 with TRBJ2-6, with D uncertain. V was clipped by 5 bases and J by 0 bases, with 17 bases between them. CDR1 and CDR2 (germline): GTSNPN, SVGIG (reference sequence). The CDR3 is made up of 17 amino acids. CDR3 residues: CAWELGSSSSGANVLTF. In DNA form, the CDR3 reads TGTGCCTGGGAGTTAGGATCCTCTAGCTCTGGGGCCAACGTCCTGACTTTC.

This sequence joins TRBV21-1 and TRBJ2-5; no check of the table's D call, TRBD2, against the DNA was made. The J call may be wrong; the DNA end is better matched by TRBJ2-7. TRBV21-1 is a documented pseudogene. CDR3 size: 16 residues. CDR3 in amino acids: CASTGLAGGSSYEQYF. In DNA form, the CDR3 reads TGTGCCAGCACCGGACTAGCGGGAGGGAGCTCCTACGAGCAGTACTTC.